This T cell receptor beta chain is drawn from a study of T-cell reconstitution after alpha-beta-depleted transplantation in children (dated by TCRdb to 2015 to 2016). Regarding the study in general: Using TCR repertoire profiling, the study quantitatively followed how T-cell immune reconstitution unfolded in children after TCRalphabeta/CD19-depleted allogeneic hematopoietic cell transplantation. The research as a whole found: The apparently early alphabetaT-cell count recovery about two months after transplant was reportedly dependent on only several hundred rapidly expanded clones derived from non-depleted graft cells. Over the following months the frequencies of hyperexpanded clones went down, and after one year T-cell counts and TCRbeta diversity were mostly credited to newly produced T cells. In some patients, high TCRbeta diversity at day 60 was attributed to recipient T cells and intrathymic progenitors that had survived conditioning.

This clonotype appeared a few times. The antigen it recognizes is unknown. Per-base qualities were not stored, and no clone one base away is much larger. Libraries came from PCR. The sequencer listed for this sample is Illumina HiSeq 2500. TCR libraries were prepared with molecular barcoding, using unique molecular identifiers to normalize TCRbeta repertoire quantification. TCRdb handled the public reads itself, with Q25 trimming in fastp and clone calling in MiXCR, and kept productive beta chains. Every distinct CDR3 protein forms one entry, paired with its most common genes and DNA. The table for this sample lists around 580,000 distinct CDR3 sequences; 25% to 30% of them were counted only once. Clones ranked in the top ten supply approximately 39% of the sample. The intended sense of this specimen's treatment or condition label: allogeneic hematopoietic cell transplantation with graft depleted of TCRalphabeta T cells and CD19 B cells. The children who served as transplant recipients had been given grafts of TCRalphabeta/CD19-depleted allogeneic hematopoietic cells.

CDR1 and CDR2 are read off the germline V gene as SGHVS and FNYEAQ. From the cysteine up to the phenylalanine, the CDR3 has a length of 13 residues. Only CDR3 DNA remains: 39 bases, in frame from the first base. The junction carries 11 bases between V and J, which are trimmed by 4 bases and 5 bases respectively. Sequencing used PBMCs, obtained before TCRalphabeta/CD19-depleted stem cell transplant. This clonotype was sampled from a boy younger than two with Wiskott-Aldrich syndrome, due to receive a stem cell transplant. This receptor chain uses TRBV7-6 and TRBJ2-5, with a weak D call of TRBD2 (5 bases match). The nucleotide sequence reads TGTGCCAGCAGCTCCCGGGGAGCCGAGACCCAGTACTTC. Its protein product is CASSSRGAETQYF.